One and the same sample provided the 18 T cell receptor beta chains below, sequenced in a study of blood T cell repertoires in COVID-19. Generated by immunoSEQ multiplex PCR, the TCRdb table keeps only in-frame clones and is missing some. The repertoire holds hundreds of thousands of clones, with 70% to 90% as singletons. The specimen sequenced was peripheral blood. The source of these receptors is a woman aged 25 to 39 with COVID-19, enrolled during active disease.

The chain links TRBV10-2 to TRBJ1-6, with 8 positions matching TRBD1. Per the germline V gene, CDR1 is WSHSY and CDR2 is SAAADI. V was pared by 2 bases and J by 2 bases, with 2 bases of the junction left unmatched. This CDR3 contains 16 residues. Here the CDR3 reads CASSEQGATYNSPLHF. In DNA, the CDR3 is TGCGCCAGCAGTGAGCAGGGGGCAACCTATAATTCACCCCTCCACTTT.

The chain joins TRBV5-5 to TRBJ1-1; 8 bases align to TRBD1. With 4 bases clipped from V and 5 bases from J, the junction kept 13 bases outside the gene matches. Germline assignment: CDR1 SGHKS and CDR2 YYEKEE (reference sequence). The length of the CDR3 is 16 residues. CDR3 in amino acids: CASSRASRGRRTEAFF. For the CDR3, the DNA is TGTGCCAGCAGCCGAGCCTCCAGGGGGCGTCGGACTGAAGCTTTCTTT.

This clone occurred once. The chain uses TRBV5-1 and TRBJ2-7; D perhaps matches TRBD1 (6 bases). V was shortened by 4 bases and J by 4 bases, with 12 bases between the two germline ends. There are 13 residues in the CDR3. CDR1 and CDR2 from the germline V gene are SGHRS and YFSETQ. This CDR3 reads CASSPQGQYEQYF. In nucleotides, the CDR3 is TGCGCCAGCAGCCCCCAAGGACAGTACGAGCAGTACTTC.

This chain connects TRBV11-2 to TRBJ1-3, with TRBD1 identical over 11 bases. The J segment lost 2 bases and the V segment lost 5 bases, leaving 14 bases of the junction unmatched. This CDR3 comprises 19 residues. Germline loops: CDR1 SGHAT, CDR2 FQNNGV. CDR3 loop: CASSHPVDRGRVAGNTIYF. The DNA for the CDR3 is TGTGCCAGCAGCCATCCCGTGGACAGGGGGCGAGTTGCTGGAAACACCATATATTTT. Full variable domain (remainder filled in from reference TRBV11-2 and TRBJ1-3): EAGVAQSPRYKIIEKRQSVAFWCNPISGHATLYWYQQILGQGPKLLIQFQNNGVVDDSQLPKDRFSAERLKGVDSTLKIQPAKLEDSAVYLCASSHPVDRGRVAGNTIYFGEGSWLTVV.

The genes are TRBV9 and TRBJ2-3; D remains unclear. This CDR3 spans 12 amino acids. V lost 5 bases to trimming and J lost 4 bases, with 8 bases between them. Germline V gene data show CDR1 as SGDLS and CDR2 as YYNGEE. CDR3 coding DNA: TGTGCCAGCAGTCCCGCGGCAGATACGCAGTATTTT. Encoded protein: CASSPAADTQYF.

The chain joins TRBV24-1 to TRBJ2-1; 8 nucleotides agree with TRBD2. The CDR3 is 17 amino acids. The J segment lost 8 bases and the V segment lost 5 bases, leaving 16 bases of the junction unmatched. In germline, CDR1 is KGHDR, CDR2 SFDVKD. The CDR3 nucleotides read TGTGCCACCAGTGCCTTAAAGACTAGCGACAGCTTGCATGAGCAGTTCTTC. It specifies CATSALKTSDSLHEQFF.

This chain connects TRBV6-2 or TRBV6-3 to TRBJ2-1; TRBD2 matches at 14 bases. J lost 9 bases, V lost 2 bases, and 3 bases had no gene match. Germline CDR1 MNHEY, CDR2 SVGEGT. This CDR3 region has 15 residues. The CDR3 DNA sequence: TGTGCCAGCAGTTACGAGGGACTAGCGGGAGTTGAGCAGTTCTTC. It yields the protein CASSYEGLAGVEQFF.

The V call is TRBV7-2, the J call TRBJ2-1, with no clear D. This CDR3 region has 16 residues. In germline, CDR1 is SGHTA, CDR2 FQGNSA. The V gene lost 1 base and the J gene lost 3 bases, with 13 bases spanning the gap. CDR3 bases: TGTGCCAGCAGCTTAGTTCGGTCTACCAACTACAATGAGCAGTTCTTC. This gives the protein CASSLVRSTNYNEQFF.

The chain recombines TRBV6-5 with TRBJ1-4; 9 bases match TRBD1. J gave up 4 bases and V 6 bases, and 3 bases lay outside the gene matches. The V gene's germline CDR1 is MNHEY and CDR2 SVGAGI. CDR3 size: 14 residues. The CDR3 protein is CASSRDRDNEKLFF. The CDR3 bases are TGTGCCAGCAGCCGGGACAGGGATAATGAAAAACTGTTTTTT.

This sequence joins TRBV7-2 and TRBJ2-7; D uncertain. This CDR3 is built from 15 residues. Germline values: CDR1 SGHTA, CDR2 FQGNSA. V was clipped by 2 bases and J by 2 bases, with 13 bases between them. The CDR3 nucleotides read TGTGCCAGCAGCTTAAATCCCCTGGCCGCCTACGAGCAGTACTTC. Translation gives CASSLNPLAAYEQYF.

CDR3 nucleotide sequence: TGTGCCAGCACCGGACTCGGGACAGATACGCAGTATTTT. It specifies CASTGLGTDTQYF. The chain is built from TRBV3-1 (or the pseudogene TRBV3-2) and TRBJ2-3, with D perhaps TRBD2 (5 bases). Looked up from germline, CDR1 is LGHDT and CDR2 is YNNKEL (reference sequence). The CDR3 has 13 residues. Trimming removed 7 bases at V and 3 bases at J, with 11 bases between.

This clone was picked up one time. CDR3 sequence reads: CASSFQENTEAFF. The CDR3 nucleotides read TGTGCCAGCAGTTTCCAGGAGAACACTGAAGCTTTCTTT. The gene calls are TRBV28 and TRBJ1-1; unclear D gene. The V and J ends lost 3 bases and 1 base respectively, with 6 bases between them. CDR1 MDHEN and CDR2 SYDVKM come from the germline V gene. This CDR3 comprises 13 residues. Supplemented by reference TRBV28 and TRBJ1-1, the full variable domain reads DVKVTQSSRYLVKRTGEKVFLECVQDMDHENMFWYRQDPGLGLRLIYFSYDVKMKEKGDIPEGYSVSREKKERFSLILESASTNQTSMYLCASSFQENTEAFFGQGTRLTVV.

The V and J genes are TRBV2 and TRBJ2-6; 8 bases match TRBD1. V trimming: 7 bases; J trimming: 2 bases; junction bases outside the gene matches: 4. Germline V lookup: CDR1 SNHLY, CDR2 FYNNEI. The CDR3 is 15 amino acids. Here the CDR3 reads CASIRDRTGANVLTF. The CDR3 DNA reads as TGTGCCAGCATTCGGGACAGGACTGGGGCCAACGTCCTGACTTTC.

The V gene is TRBV21-1, the J gene TRBJ1-2; the tabulated D call, TRBD1, remains unverified against the DNA. TRBV21-1 is shown as a pseudogene. The CDR3 extends over 16 amino acids. The CDR3 loop reads CASHVVQRQGADGYTF. The CDR3 DNA is TGTGCCAGCCATGTAGTACAAAGACAGGGGGCGGATGGCTACACCTTC.

The chain recombines TRBV4-1 with TRBJ2-6; 8 bases map to TRBD1. The V gene's germline CDR1 is MGHRA and CDR2 YSYEKL. The ends lost 1 base at V and 2 bases at J; junction bases unmatched: 7. This CDR3 spans 18 amino acids. CDR3 nucleotide sequence: TGCGCCAGCAGCCAAGTCCAGGGGGCGCTGACTGGGGCCAACGTCCTGACTTTC. It codes for CASSQVQGALTGANVLTF.

The genes are TRBV4-1 and TRBJ2-7, with D possibly matching TRBD1 (6 bases). Germline V gives CDR1 MGHRA, CDR2 YSYEKL. Trimming took 1 base from V and 2 from J, leaving 6 bases between them. The CDR3 contains 13 residues. This CDR3 is CASSQGQAYEQYF. CDR3 DNA: TGCGCCAGCAGCCAAGGACAGGCCTACGAGCAGTACTTC.

The rearrangement links TRBV28 to TRBJ1-1; D is possibly TRBD1 (5 bases). V dropped 6 bases and J dropped 1 base, with 12 bases sitting between them. Germline CDR1 reads MDHEN; CDR2 reads SYDVKM. The length of the CDR3 is 14 residues. The DNA of the CDR3 is TGTGCCAGCAGGGAGGGGCGGGAGAACACTGAAGCTTTCTTT. It specifies CASREGRENTEAFF.

This chain joins TRBV7-2 and TRBJ2-2; D is undetermined. CDR3 size: 14 residues. Trimming pared 4 bases from V and 5 bases from J, leaving 11 bases between. CDR1 and CDR2 (germline): SGHTA, FQGNSA. In DNA form, the CDR3 reads TGTGCCAGCAGCTCTAAGACAAGTACCGGGGAGCTGTTTTTT. Translated: CASSSKTSTGELFF.